The rows below give T cell receptor beta chains drawn from one sample of a study of vaccination effects on CD4 cells after COVID-19. Generated by immunoSEQ multiplex PCR, the TCRdb table keeps only in-frame clones and is missing some. The sample consists of about 69,000 clones, roughly 81% of them appearing once. Antigens for these TCRs are unknown. The sequenced sample was CD4+ T cells from PBMCs cultured with HCoV-229E spike peptides, obtained after COVID-19 vaccination. The receptors were gathered from a human donor who received a COVID-19 vaccine. Each CDR3 is given with its conserved first and last residue. D genes are given only for firm matches. A row's size may be missing; if present it is once, few, many or a size class.

clone_size	v_call	cdr3_length	d_call	j_call	cdr3_aa	cdr3_nt
.	TRBV19	13	.	TRBJ1-1	CASSIGVGTEAFF	TGTGCCAGTAGTATTGGGGTAGGCACTGAAGCTTTCTTT
few	TRBV3-1/TRBV3-2	16	.	TRBJ2-5	CASSQAPGREQETQYF	TGTGCCAGCAGCCAAGCCCCGGGACGGGAACAAGAGACCCAGTACTTC
.	TRBV28	11	.	TRBJ1-1	CASRGRGKAFF	TGTGCCAGCAGGGGTAGGGGGAAAGCTTTCTTT
.	TRBV3-1/TRBV3-2	13	.	TRBJ1-2	CASSQVIDSGYTF	TGTGCCAGCAGCCAAGTGATAGATTCGGGCTACACCTTC
.	TRBV5-1	14	.	TRBJ2-1	CASSLGDTYNEQFF	TGCGCCAGCAGCTTGGGGGACACCTACAATGAGCAGTTCTTC
once	TRBV5-1	15	TRBD1	TRBJ2-5	CASSLTGQGRETQYF	TGCGCCAGCAGCCTCACTGGACAGGGGAGAGAGACCCAGTACTTC
few	TRBV29-1	12	.	TRBJ1-4	CSVEEGGEKLFF	TGCAGCGTTGAAGAAGGGGGAGAAAAACTGTTTTTT
once	TRBV7-3	13	.	TRBJ2-1	CASSLTTGHEQFF	TGTGCCAGCAGCTTAACGACCGGCCATGAGCAGTTCTTC
once	TRBV11-3	16	TRBD2	TRBJ2-5	CASSLGLAGPEETQYF	TGTGCCAGCAGCTTGGGACTAGCGGGGCCTGAAGAGACCCAGTACTTC
.	TRBV7-2	12	.	TRBJ2-2	CASRWGTGELFF	TGTGCCAGCAGATGGGGCACCGGGGAGCTGTTTTTT